The 13 T cell receptor beta chains below were found in one sample sequenced in a study of blood T cell repertoires in COVID-19. The assay was immunoSEQ multiplex PCR, and TCRdb's table has in-frame clones only and misses some. The top ten clones hold under 20% of a sample with about 98,000 clones, 82% of them seen once. Material: peripheral blood. These receptors all stem from an elderly man with acute or convalescent COVID-19.

The chain uses TRBV27 and TRBJ2-1, with TRBD2 identical over 14 bases. Losses at the gene ends were 5 bases for V and 0 bases for J; bases not matched to a gene: 3. The CDR3 length is 17 residues. CDR1 and CDR2 (germline): MNHEY, SMNVEV (reference sequence). Here the CDR3 reads CASSPGTSGSSYNEQFF. The CDR3 nucleotides read TGTGCCAGCAGTCCCGGGACTAGCGGGAGCTCCTACAATGAGCAGTTCTTC.

This clone has only a few counts. The sample carries other DNA sequences with the same CDR3. The CDR3 protein is CASSPTGEGNTIYF. The DNA for the CDR3 is TGTGCCAGCTCACCCACAGGGGAAGGAAACACCATATATTTT. V usage is TRBV18 and J usage is TRBJ1-3; TRBD1 agrees at 7 bases. Germline loops: CDR1 KGHSH, CDR2 LQKENI. The V segment lost 3 bases and the J segment 4 bases; nucleotides outside the gene matches: 3. CDR3 length: 14 residues.

V gene TRBV7-2 combines with J gene TRBJ1-4; weak D call: TRBD1 (6 bases). Germline V gene sequence: CDR1 SGHTA, CDR2 FQGNSA. This CDR3 region has 12 residues. Trimming removed 5 bases from V and 10 bases from J, with 11 bases in between. The CDR3 region has the DNA TGTGCCAGCAGCCAGGGGCTTGGAAAACTGTTTTTT. Protein sequence: CASSQGLGKLFF.

CDR3 in amino acids: CASSQDLGLEQYF. CDR3 bases: TGTGCCAGCAGCCAAGATTTGGGGCTCGAGCAGTACTTC. The gene calls are TRBV14 and TRBJ2-7; a possible D gene is TRBD1 (5 bases). Trimming cost V 0 bases and J 6 bases, with 9 bases left between them. The CDR3 consists of 13 residues. Germline loops: CDR1 SGHDN, CDR2 FVKESK.

Only one count was recorded for this clone. The rearrangement joins TRBV28 to TRBJ1-2; D gene unclear. V lost 8 bases to trimming and J lost 0 bases, with 13 bases between them. From germline, CDR1 is MDHEN and CDR2 SYDVKM. The CDR3 totals 14 residues. The CDR3 spells CASVNSHTNYGYTF. CDR3 nucleotide sequence: TGTGCCAGCGTAAACAGTCACACTAACTATGGCTACACCTTC.

The rearrangement links TRBV9 to TRBJ2-3; D may be TRBD2 (5 bases). The CDR3 totals 13 residues. The ends were cut back, 2 bases at V and 5 bases at J, with 9 bases in the middle. Germline CDR1 and CDR2: SGDLS and YYNGEE. This CDR3 is CASSVEAVDTQYF. The CDR3 DNA reads as TGTGCCAGCAGCGTGGAGGCGGTAGATACGCAGTATTTT. Full variable domain (missing parts from reference TRBV9 and TRBJ2-3): DSGVTQTPKHLITATGQRVTLRCSPRSGDLSVYWYQQSLDQGLQFLIQYYNGEERAKGNILERFSAQQFPDLHSELNLSSLELGDSALYFCASSVEAVDTQYFGPGTRLTVL.

The chain employs TRBV21-1 and TRBJ1-5. TRBV21-1 is a recognized pseudogene. The CDR3 sequence is 12 residues long. The CDR3 region has the DNA TGTGCCAGCAGCAAACCTACCCAGCCCCAGCATTTT. Protein: CASSKPTQPQHF.

The genes are TRBV7-9 and TRBJ1-2; D remains ambiguous. Germline CDR1 is SEHNR and CDR2 is FQNEAQ (reference sequence). The CDR3 has 14 amino acids. Trimming shortened V by 1 base and J by 6 bases, and 12 bases separated the two germline ends. The CDR3 region is CASSLEVAGNGYTF. CDR3 bases: TGTGCCAGCAGCTTAGAAGTGGCCGGGAATGGCTACACCTTC. The full variable domain, completed using reference TRBV7-9 and TRBJ1-2, is DTGVSQNPRHKITKRGQNVTFRCDPISEHNRLYWYRQTLGQGPEFLTYFQNEAQLEKSRLLSDRFSAERPKGSFSTLEIQRTEQGDSAMYLCASSLEVAGNGYTFGSGTRLTVV.

The chain is built from TRBV27 and TRBJ2-1; 10 bases align to TRBD1. There are 16 residues in the CDR3. The V and J ends lost 2 bases and 7 bases, in that order; junction bases with no gene match: 8. Per germline, CDR1 MNHEY and CDR2 SMNVEV (reference sequence). As DNA, the CDR3 is TGTGCCAGCAGTTTACGGGGGACAGGGGTGTGGAATGAGCAGTTCTTC. Translation gives CASSLRGTGVWNEQFF.

V is TRBV4-3 and J is TRBJ2-7; D is unclear. The V end was cut by 0 bases, the J end by 0 bases, with 3 bases between. This CDR3 comprises 13 residues. CDR1 is LGHNA and CDR2 is YSLEER in the germline V gene. DNA of the CDR3: TGCGCCAGCAGCCAAGATCTCTCCTACGAGCAGTACTTC. It is translated as CASSQDLSYEQYF.

This chain links TRBV3-1 (or the pseudogene TRBV3-2) with TRBJ2-7, with TRBD1 identical over 10 bases. The CDR3 contains 14 residues. CDR1 is LGHDT, CDR2 YNNKEL, per germline (reference sequence). The junction had 6 bases not matched to a gene; V was cut back by 3 bases and J by 7 bases. The CDR3 is CASSQKDRGLEQYF. The CDR3 coding sequence is TGTGCCAGCAGCCAGAAAGACAGGGGGCTAGAGCAGTACTTC.

The rearrangement uses TRBV6-2 or TRBV6-3 and TRBJ2-1, with 7 bases aligning to TRBD1. Germline trimming cut 4 bases from V and 14 bases from J; bases unmatched to any gene: 11. The CDR3 loop spans 13 amino acids. Germline V lookup: CDR1 MNHEY, CDR2 SVGEGT. The CDR3 DNA reads TGTGCCAGCAGTTCGGGCCAGACAGGGTTCAAGTTCTTC. It encodes CASSSGQTGFKFF.

The CDR3 region has the DNA TGCAGCCTTCAACCCGGGGTGGATGAAGCTTTCTTT. Its translation is CSLQPGVDEAFF. V is TRBV29-1 and J is TRBJ1-1, with D hard to call. CDR3 length: 12 residues. V was shortened by 8 bases and J by 7 bases, with 17 bases between the two germline ends. Germline loops: CDR1 SQVTM, CDR2 ANQGSEA.